This TCR beta chain was recorded in a study of T-cell reconstitution after alpha-beta-depleted transplantation in children (TCRdb year 2016). With regard to the full study: Using TCR repertoire profiling, the study followed T-cell immune reconstitution in a quantitative way in children after TCRalphabeta/CD19-depleted allogeneic hematopoietic cell transplantation.

Library preparation was by PCR. For sequencing, an Illumina HiSeq 2500 was employed. To normalize quantification of the TCRbeta repertoire, the TCR libraries were built with molecular barcoding that relied on unique molecular identifiers. The public sequencing data were trimmed at Q25 with fastp and processed into clonotypes with MiXCR by TCRdb, which kept only in-frame beta chains. Rows are unified per CDR3 protein, each entry keeping the most common DNA and genes. The sample records 350,000 to 450,000 distinct CDR3 sequences, more than 10% of which are singletons. About 3.9% of the sample lies in the top ten. Relative to germline, V is 5 bases shorter and J is 3 bases shorter, with 17 bases between their ends. Counted from cysteine to phenylalanine, this CDR3 has 15 amino acids. The DNA shown is the 45-base CDR3, in frame from base 1. From the germline V gene, CDR1 is SGHRS and CDR2 is YFSETQ. This clonotype appeared many times. The antigen this receptor binds is unknown. Base qualities are not recorded, but no much larger clone differs from it by a single base.

This sample comprised PBMCs, obtained from the stem cell graft. This TCR derives from a human donor who donated a stem cell graft to a child with Fanconi anemia. The rearrangement combines TRBV5-1 with TRBJ1-1; the D gene is perhaps TRBD1, on 5 matching bases. The bases read TGCGCCAGCAGTACGGGGGTTTCAGCGGACACTGAAGCTTTCTTT. Its protein product is CASSTGVSADTEAFF.